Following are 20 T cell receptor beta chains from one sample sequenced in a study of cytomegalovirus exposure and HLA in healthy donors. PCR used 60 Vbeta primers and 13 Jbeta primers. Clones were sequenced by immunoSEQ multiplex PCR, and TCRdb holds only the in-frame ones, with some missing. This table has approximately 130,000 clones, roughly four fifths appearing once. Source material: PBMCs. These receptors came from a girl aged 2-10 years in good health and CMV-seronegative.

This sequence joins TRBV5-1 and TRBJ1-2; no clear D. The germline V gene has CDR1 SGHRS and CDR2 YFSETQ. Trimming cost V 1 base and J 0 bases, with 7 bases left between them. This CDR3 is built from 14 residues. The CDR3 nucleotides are TGCGCCAGCAGCTTGTATGCGTCTAACTATGGCTACACCTTC. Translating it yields CASSLYASNYGYTF.

The CDR3 region is CAAQRGQGGQTQYF. The CDR3 region has the DNA TGTGCCGCCCAAAGGGGACAGGGAGGGCAGACCCAGTACTTC. J is TRBJ2-5 and V is TRBV2, with 9 bases fitting TRBD1. This CDR3 region has 14 residues. The trim removed 11 bases at V and 6 bases at J, leaving 13 bases unmatched. Germline V lookup: CDR1 SNHLY, CDR2 FYNNEI.

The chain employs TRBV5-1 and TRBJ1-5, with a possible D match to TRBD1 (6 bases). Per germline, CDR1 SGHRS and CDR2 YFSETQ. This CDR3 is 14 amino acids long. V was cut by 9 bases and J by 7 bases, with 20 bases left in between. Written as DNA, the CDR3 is TGCGCCATAGAGGGGGGGTGGGTTGAACAGCCCCAGCATTTT. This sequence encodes CAIEGGWVEQPQHF.

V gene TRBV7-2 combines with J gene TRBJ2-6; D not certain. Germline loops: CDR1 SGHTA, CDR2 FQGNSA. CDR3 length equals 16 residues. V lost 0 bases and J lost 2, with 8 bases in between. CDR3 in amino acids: CASSLALAAGANVLTF. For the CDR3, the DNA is TGTGCCAGCAGCTTAGCGCTGGCTGCTGGGGCCAACGTCCTGACTTTC.

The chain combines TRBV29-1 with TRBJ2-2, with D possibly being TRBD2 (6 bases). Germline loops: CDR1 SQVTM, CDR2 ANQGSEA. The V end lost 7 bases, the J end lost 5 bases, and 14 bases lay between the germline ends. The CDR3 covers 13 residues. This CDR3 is CSAGFGGTGELFF. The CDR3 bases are TGCAGCGCGGGGTTCGGGGGTACCGGGGAGCTGTTTTTT.

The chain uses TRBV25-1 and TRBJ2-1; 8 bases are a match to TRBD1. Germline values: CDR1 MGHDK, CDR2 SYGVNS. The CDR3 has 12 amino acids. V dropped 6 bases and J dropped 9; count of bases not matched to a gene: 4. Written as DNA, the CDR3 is TGTGCCAGCAGACTCACAGGGGGTGAGCAGTTCTTC. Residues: CASRLTGGEQFF.

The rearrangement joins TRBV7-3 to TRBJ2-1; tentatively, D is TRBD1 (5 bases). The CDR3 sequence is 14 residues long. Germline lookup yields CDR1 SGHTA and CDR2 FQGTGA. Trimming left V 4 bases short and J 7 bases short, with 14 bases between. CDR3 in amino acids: CASSYAGRANEQFF. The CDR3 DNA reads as TGTGCCAGCAGCTATGCCGGCAGGGCGAATGAGCAGTTCTTC.

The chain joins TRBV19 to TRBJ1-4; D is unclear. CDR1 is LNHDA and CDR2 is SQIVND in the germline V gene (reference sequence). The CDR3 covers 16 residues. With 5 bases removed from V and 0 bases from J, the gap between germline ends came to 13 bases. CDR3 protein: CASSVRRPPTNEKLFF. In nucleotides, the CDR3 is TGTGCCAGTAGTGTCCGGAGGCCACCAACTAATGAAAAACTGTTTTTT. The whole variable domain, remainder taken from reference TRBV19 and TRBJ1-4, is DGGITQSPKYLFRKEGQNVTLSCEQNLNHDAMYWYRQDPGQGLRLIYYSQIVNDFQKGDIAEGYSVSREKKESFPLTVTSAQKNPTAFYLCASSVRRPPTNEKLFFGSGTQLSVL.

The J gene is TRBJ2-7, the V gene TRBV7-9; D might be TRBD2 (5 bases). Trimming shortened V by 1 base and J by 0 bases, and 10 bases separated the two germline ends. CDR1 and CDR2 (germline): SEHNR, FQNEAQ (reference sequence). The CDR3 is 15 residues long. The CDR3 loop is CASSLEADSSYEQYF. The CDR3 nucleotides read TGTGCCAGCAGCTTAGAAGCGGATTCCTCCTACGAGCAGTACTTC.

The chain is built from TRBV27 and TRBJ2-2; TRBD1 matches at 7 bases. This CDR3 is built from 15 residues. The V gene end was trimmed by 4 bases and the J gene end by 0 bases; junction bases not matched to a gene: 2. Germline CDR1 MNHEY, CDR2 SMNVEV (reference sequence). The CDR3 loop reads CASSYRGPNTGELFF. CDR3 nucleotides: TGTGCCAGCAGTTACAGGGGACCGAACACCGGGGAGCTGTTTTTT.

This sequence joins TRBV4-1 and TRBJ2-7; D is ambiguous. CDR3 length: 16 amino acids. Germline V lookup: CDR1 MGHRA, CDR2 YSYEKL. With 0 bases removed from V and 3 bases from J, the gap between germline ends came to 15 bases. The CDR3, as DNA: TGCGCCAGCAGCCAAGAGGGTCCAGGCCCATACTACGAGCAGTACTTC. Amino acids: CASSQEGPGPYYEQYF.

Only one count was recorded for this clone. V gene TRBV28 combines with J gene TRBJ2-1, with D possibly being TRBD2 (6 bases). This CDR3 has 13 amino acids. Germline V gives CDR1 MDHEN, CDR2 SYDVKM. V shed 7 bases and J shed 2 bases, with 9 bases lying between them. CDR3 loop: CASTGSPYNEQFF. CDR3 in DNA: TGTGCCAGCACCGGGAGCCCCTACAATGAGCAGTTCTTC.

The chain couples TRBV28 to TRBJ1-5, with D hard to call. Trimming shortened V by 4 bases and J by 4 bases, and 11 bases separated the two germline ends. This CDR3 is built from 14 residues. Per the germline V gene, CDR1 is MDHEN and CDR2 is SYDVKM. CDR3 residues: CASSSTGANQPQHF. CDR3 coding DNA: TGTGCCAGCAGTTCCACGGGAGCTAATCAGCCCCAGCATTTT.

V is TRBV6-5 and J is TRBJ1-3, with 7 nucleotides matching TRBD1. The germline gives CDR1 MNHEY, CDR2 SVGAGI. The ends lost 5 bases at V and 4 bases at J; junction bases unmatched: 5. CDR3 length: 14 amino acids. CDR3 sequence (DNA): TGTGCCAGCAGTAGACAGGGAACAGGAAACACCATATATTTT. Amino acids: CASSRQGTGNTIYF.

The CDR3 DNA follows: TGTGCCAGTCGAGCGGGAGTCAGCACAGATACGCAGTATTTT. Its protein is CASRAGVSTDTQYF. The gene calls are TRBV14 and TRBJ2-3; 8 positions match TRBD2. The V segment lost 9 bases and the J segment 0 bases; nucleotides outside the gene matches: 5. CDR1 and CDR2 (germline): SGHDN, FVKESK. The CDR3 covers 14 residues.

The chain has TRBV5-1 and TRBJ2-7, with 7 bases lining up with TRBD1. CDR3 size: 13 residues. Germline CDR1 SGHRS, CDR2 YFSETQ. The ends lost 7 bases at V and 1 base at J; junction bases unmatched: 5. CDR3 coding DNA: TGCGCCAGCCGACAGGGTGGATCCTACGAGCAGTACTTC. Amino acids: CASRQGGSYEQYF. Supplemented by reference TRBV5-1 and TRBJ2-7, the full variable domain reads KAGVTQTPRYLIKTRGQQVTLSCSPISGHRSVSWYQQTPGQGLQFLFEYFSETQRNKGNFPGRFSGRQFSNSRSEMNVSTLELGDSALYLCASRQGGSYEQYFGPGTRLTVT.

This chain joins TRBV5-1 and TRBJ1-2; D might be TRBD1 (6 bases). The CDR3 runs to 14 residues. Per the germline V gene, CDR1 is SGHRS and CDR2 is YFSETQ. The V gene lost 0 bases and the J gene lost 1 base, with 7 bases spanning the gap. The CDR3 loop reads CASSLGGGNYGYTF. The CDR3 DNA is TGCGCCAGCAGCTTGGGAGGGGGTAACTATGGCTACACCTTC. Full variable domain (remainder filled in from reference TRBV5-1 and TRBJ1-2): KAGVTQTPRYLIKTRGQQVTLSCSPISGHRSVSWYQQTPGQGLQFLFEYFSETQRNKGNFPGRFSGRQFSNSRSEMNVSTLELGDSALYLCASSLGGGNYGYTFGSGTRLTVV.

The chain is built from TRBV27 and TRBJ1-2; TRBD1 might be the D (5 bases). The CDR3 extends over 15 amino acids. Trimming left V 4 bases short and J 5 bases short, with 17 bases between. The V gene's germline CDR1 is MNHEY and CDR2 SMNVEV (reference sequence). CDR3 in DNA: TGTGCCAGCAGTTCCACCGGGGGAGGGACTTATGGCTACACCTTC. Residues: CASSSTGGGTYGYTF.

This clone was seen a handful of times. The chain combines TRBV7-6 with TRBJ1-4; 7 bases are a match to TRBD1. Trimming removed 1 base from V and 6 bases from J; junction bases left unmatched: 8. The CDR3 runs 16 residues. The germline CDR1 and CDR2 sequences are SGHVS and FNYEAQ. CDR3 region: CASSLGGGTADEKLFF. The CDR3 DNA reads TGTGCCAGCAGCTTAGGGGGTGGGACAGCGGATGAAAAACTGTTTTTT.

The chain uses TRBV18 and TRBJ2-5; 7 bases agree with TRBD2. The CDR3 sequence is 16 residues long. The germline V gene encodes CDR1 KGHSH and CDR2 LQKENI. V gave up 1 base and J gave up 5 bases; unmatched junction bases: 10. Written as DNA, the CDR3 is TGTGCCAGCTCACCACTGTCTAGCGGACCTGGGGAGACCCAGTACTTC. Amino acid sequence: CASSPLSSGPGETQYF.